This is a list of T cell receptor beta chains from one sample in a study of OX40 agonist ivuxolimab in advanced cancers. Profiled with immunoSEQ multiplex PCR; TCRdb holds only in-frame clones, not every one. Here the sample spans around 44,000 clones, around nine tenths being singletons. This specimen was CD4+ or CD8+ T cells sorted from blood, taken in a trial of the OX40 agonist ivuxolimab. These TCRs come from an adult with an advanced solid tumor such as melanoma, head and neck, liver or kidney cancer. Both conserved end residues are part of each CDR3. Each record gives: D gene, J gene, clone size, V gene, CDR3 protein, CDR3 DNA. D genes are given only for firm matches. Clone size is stated in some rows and not others, as once, few, many or a class when expanded.

- | TRBJ1-5 | - | TRBV4-1 | CASSLEVKQPQHF | TGCGCCAGCAGCCTTGAGGTGAAGCAGCCCCAGCATTTT
- | TRBJ2-5 | once | TRBV9 | CASSVGGGKETQYF | TGTGCCAGCAGCGTAGGTGGAGGTAAAGAGACCCAGTACTTC
TRBD2 | TRBJ2-1 | once | TRBV6-6 | CASRGLAGVDNEQFF | TGTGCCAGCAGGGGACTAGCGGGAGTAGACAATGAGCAGTTCTTC
TRBD1 | TRBJ1-1 | - | TRBV5-4 | CASSLGPGGMNTEAFF | TGTGCCAGCAGCTTGGGCCCAGGGGGCATGAACACTGAAGCTTTCTTT
- | TRBJ2-7 | - | TRBV10-3 | CAITPRQSSYEQYF | TGTGCCATCACTCCGCGGCAGAGCTCCTACGAGCAGTACTTC
- | TRBJ2-3 | - | TRBV5-4 | CASSTPAEHTDTQYF | TGTGCCAGCAGCACCCCTGCCGAACACACAGATACGCAGTATTTT
- | TRBJ1-5 | - | TRBV4-1 | CASSEDSAGQPQHF | TGCGCCAGCAGCGAGGACAGCGCCGGTCAGCCCCAGCATTTT
- | TRBJ2-7 | - | TRBV7-8 | CASSLATEQYF | TGTGCCAGCAGCTTAGCGACGGAGCAGTACTTC
- | TRBJ1-4 | - | TRBV28 | CASSPGGYPLGEKLFF | TGTGCCAGCAGCCCCGGGGGGTACCCACTGGGTGAAAAACTGTTTTTT
- | TRBJ1-4 | - | TRBV4-1 | CASSPRQDYNEKLFF | TGCGCCAGCAGCCCTAGACAGGATTATAATGAAAAACTGTTTTTT
TRBD2 | TRBJ2-5 | - | TRBV2 | CASRSGSGLETQYF | TGTGCCAGCAGGTCGGGTAGCGGGTTGGAGACCCAGTACTTC
- | TRBJ2-5 | - | TRBV5-6 | CASSLTGRPQETQYF | TGTGCCAGCAGCTTGACGGGACGACCTCAAGAGACCCAGTACTTC
- | TRBJ2-2 | - | TRBV6-5 | CASRTAGELFF | TGTGCCAGCAGAACAGCCGGGGAGCTGTTTTTT
TRBD1 | TRBJ2-5 | - | TRBV30 | CAWSPQDRGTQYF | TGTGCCTGGAGCCCCCAGGACAGGGGGACCCAGTACTTC
- | TRBJ2-7 | once | TRBV7-3 | CASRLPGRNSYEQYF | TGTGCCAGCAGGCTCCCGGGACGTAACTCCTACGAGCAGTACTTC
- | TRBJ1-2 | - | TRBV19 | CASTGTTRGYGYTF | TGTGCCAGTACCGGAACCACAAGAGGCTATGGCTACACCTTC
- | TRBJ1-4 | - | TRBV6-4 | CASRRRVEKLFF | TGTGCCAGCAGGAGGCGTGTAGAAAAACTGTTTTTT
- | TRBJ2-5 | - | TRBV27 | CASPHSTRQETQYF | TGTGCCAGCCCACACAGCACACGACAAGAGACCCAGTACTTC
- | TRBJ2-7 | - | TRBV6-1 | CASGRGNSYEQYF | TGTGCCAGCGGAAGGGGCAACTCCTACGAGCAGTACTTC
- | TRBJ2-2 | - | TRBV11-2 | CASSSRLAGVRAGELFF | TGTGCCAGCAGCTCGAGGCTAGCCGGAGTCCGCGCCGGGGAGCTGTTTTTT
TRBD1 | TRBJ2-7 | - | TRBV13 | CASSARTGSSYEQYF | TGTGCCAGCAGCGCCAGGACAGGCTCTTCCTACGAGCAGTACTTC
- | TRBJ2-5 | once | TRBV7-2 | CASSGASETQYF | TGTGCCAGCAGCGGGGCCTCGGAGACCCAGTACTTC
- | TRBJ2-7 | - | TRBV2 | CASSRTGYEQYF | TGTGCCAGCAGTCGAACAGGTTACGAGCAGTACTTC
TRBD2 | TRBJ2-2 | - | TRBV6-1 | CASTLAGYTGELFF | TGTGCCAGCACCCTAGCGGGTTACACCGGGGAGCTGTTTTTT
- | TRBJ2-3 | few | TRBV28 | CASPPSGRSTDTQYF | TGTGCCAGCCCCCCCAGCGGTCGGAGCACAGATACGCAGTATTTT
- | TRBJ2-7 | - | TRBV6-1 | CASSEGGGGYEQYF | TGTGCCAGCAGTGAAGGAGGAGGGGGCTACGAGCAGTACTTC
- | TRBJ1-1 | - | TRBV5-8 | CASSFYPANTEAFF | TGTGCCAGCAGCTTTTACCCAGCAAACACTGAAGCTTTCTTT
- | TRBJ2-3 | - | TRBV7-6 | CASSLARTDTQYF | TGTGCCAGCAGCTTAGCCAGGACGGATACGCAGTATTTT
- | TRBJ2-7 | - | TRBV19 | CASSSGLTYEQYF | TGTGCCAGTAGTAGCGGACTAACCTACGAGCAGTACTTC
TRBD1 | TRBJ1-1 | - | TRBV5-4 | CASRPGQGASEAFF | TGTGCCAGCAGACCGGGACAGGGGGCGTCTGAAGCTTTCTTT
- | TRBJ2-5 | - | TRBV5-4 | CASRSEGGETQYF | TGTGCCAGCCGCTCAGAGGGCGGAGAGACCCAGTACTTC
- | TRBJ1-4 | - | TRBV5-4 | CASSSQGSGNEKLFF | TGTGCCAGCAGCTCTCAGGGTTCAGGAAATGAAAAACTGTTTTTT
- | TRBJ2-3 | - | TRBV19 | CASSIQGTDTQYF | TGTGCCAGTAGTATTCAGGGCACAGATACGCAGTATTTT
- | TRBJ1-1 | - | TRBV18 | CASSPTREISAFF | TGTGCCAGCTCACCTACCAGGGAAATATCAGCTTTCTTT
- | TRBJ2-7 | - | TRBV6-1 | CASSEAPRGYEQYF | TGTGCCAGCAGTGAAGCCCCCCGGGGGTACGAGCAGTACTTC
- | TRBJ1-5 | - | TRBV28 | CASSLFSGPGGDQPQHF | TGTGCCAGCAGTTTATTCTCAGGGCCTGGGGGCGATCAGCCCCAGCATTTT
- | TRBJ1-6 | - | TRBV6-1 | CASSENLSSYNSPLHF | TGTGCCAGCAGTGAAAATCTGAGCTCCTATAATTCACCCCTCCACTTT
- | TRBJ2-1 | - | TRBV15 | CATSGVTYNEQFF | TGTGCCACCAGCGGGGTTACCTACAATGAGCAGTTCTTC
TRBD2 | TRBJ2-5 | - | TRBV6-1 | CASSEALAGNPETQYF | TGTGCCAGCAGTGAAGCCCTAGCGGGGAACCCAGAGACCCAGTACTTC
TRBD1 | TRBJ1-4 | medium-sized | TRBV7-6 | CASSFQTGRAEKLFF | TGTGCCAGCAGCTTCCAGACAGGGAGGGCTGAAAAACTGTTTTTT
- | TRBJ2-7 | once | TRBV18 | CASSPDSPYEQYF | TGTGCCAGCTCACCAGACTCTCCCTACGAGCAGTACTTC
- | TRBJ1-1 | - | TRBV6-5 | CASSYSTVRGPEAFF | TGTGCCAGCAGTTACTCGACAGTGAGGGGTCCCGAAGCTTTCTTT
- | TRBJ1-1 | few | TRBV7-9 | CASSPPFRSGWDTEAFF | TGTGCCAGCAGCCCCCCCTTCCGGTCGGGGTGGGACACTGAAGCTTTCTTT
- | TRBJ2-2 | - | TRBV7-3 | CASSRQGTSNTGELFF | TGTGCCAGCAGCCGCCAAGGGACATCGAACACCGGGGAGCTGTTTTTT
- | TRBJ2-3 | - | TRBV5-6 | CASRQFGGAFTDTQYF | TGTGCCAGCAGACAGTTTGGCGGGGCCTTCACAGATACGCAGTATTTT
- | TRBJ2-5 | - | TRBV10-1 | CASSESTGQETQYF | TGCGCCAGCAGTGAGTCCACAGGCCAAGAGACCCAGTACTTC